Below are 4 T cell receptor beta chains sequenced from a single sample in a study of blood T cell repertoires in COVID-19. Clones were read by immunoSEQ multiplex PCR, and TCRdb kept only the in-frame ones, dropping some. Among 150,000 to 200,000 clones listed, about 92% were seen once. Sequencing input: peripheral blood. All receptors derive from a man aged 25-40 years with COVID-19, enrolled during active disease.

V and J are TRBV3-1 (or the pseudogene TRBV3-2) and TRBJ1-2; possible D gene TRBD1, 6 bases. Germline V CDR1 and CDR2: LGHDT, YNNKEL (reference sequence). V was shortened by 2 bases and J by 1 base, with 8 bases between the two germline ends. The CDR3 extends over 14 amino acids. The CDR3 here is CASSQTGLNYGYTF. The DNA of the CDR3 is TGTGCCAGCAGCCAAACAGGGCTTAACTATGGCTACACCTTC.

The J gene is TRBJ1-2, the V gene TRBV20-1, with D possibly being TRBD1 (5 bases). V lost 3 bases and J lost 5, with 13 bases in between. This CDR3 region has 13 residues. From germline, CDR1 is DFQATT and CDR2 SNEGSKA (reference sequence). The CDR3 nucleotides are TGCAGTGCTAGTCGGGAGGGGAATTATGGCTACACCTTC. It is translated as CSASREGNYGYTF.

The chain is built from TRBV7-2 and TRBJ1-5; no clear D gene. Trimming stripped 0 bases from V and 2 bases from J, with 8 bases between. The length of the CDR3 is 15 residues. The germline V gene has CDR1 SGHTA and CDR2 FQGNSA. CDR3: CASSLAWEGNQPQHF. In nucleotides, the CDR3 is TGTGCCAGCAGCTTAGCTTGGGAGGGCAATCAGCCCCAGCATTTT.

This chain uses TRBV12-3 or TRBV12-4 with TRBJ1-2; D is uncertain. The germline V and J ends were trimmed by 3 bases and 4 bases, with 9 bases remaining between them. The CDR3 has 13 residues. The CDR3, as DNA: TGTGCCAGCAGTTTGAGGAGCGTCTATGGCTACACCTTC. It yields the protein CASSLRSVYGYTF.